This T cell receptor beta chain was identified during a study of T cells in Graves' hyperthyroidism and ophthalmopathy. Broader study findings: The model's output predicted ophthalmopathy at a median of around 7 months prior to onset. Most thyroid clonotypes expanded above 0.001 appeared in blood too. The authors' 13 V-J model separated ophthalmopathy from stable hyperthyroidism.

Every diagnosis used clinical symptoms, serum thyroxine and TRAb, thyroid ultrasound and orbital computed tomography. Amplification of TCR beta CDR3 regions used RNA as the template. First-round RT-PCR targeting the TCR CDR3 was performed with the HTBI primer set. MiXCR, applied by TCRdb to the multiplex PCR reads, yields one record per CDR3 protein. The repertoire holds about 570,000 distinct CDR3 sequences, with 40% to 55% as singletons. Worth noting for this clonotype: Its target is unknown.

The sequence derives from an adult woman with Graves' disease, either hyperthyroidism or ophthalmopathy (not recorded which). The material sequenced was peripheral blood or thyroid tissue (not recorded which).

The CDR3 DNA follows: TGCAGTGCCAGATATAGCACAGATACGCAGTATTTT. This translates into CSARYSTDTQYF. The chain employs TRBV20-1 and TRBJ2-3; no definite D call. Germline lookup yields CDR1 DFQATT and CDR2 SNEGSKA (reference sequence). This CDR3 has 12 amino acids. Trimming removed 6 bases at V and 0 bases at J, with 7 bases between.